Presented here are 27 T cell receptor beta chains from one specimen sequenced in a study of CD8 T cells in acute hepatitis C reinfection. Study-wide results and limits: TRBV04 and TRBV06 were preferentially used in all groups, not explained by naive pool overrepresentation.

Sequenced by immunoSEQ multiplex PCR; TCRdb stores in-frame clones only, minus some. The sample holds fewer than 200 clones; approximately 60% are singletons and the top ten take roughly 30%. As for time point: at least 347 days after estimated infection, following spontaneous clearance. Hepatitis C virus-specific T cells were sequenced directly ex vivo without in vitro expansion. The material sequenced was HCV NS3-1073 tetramer-sorted CD8+ T cells from PBMCs, taken at follow-up. The receptors originated from a woman aged 25-40 years who spontaneously cleared hepatitis C infection.

Here the CDR3 DNA reads TGTGCTAGTGGTTTGACAGGTTTGGGACAAAGTCGGGCCAACGTCCTGACTTTC. Translating it yields CASGLTGLGQSRANVLTF. The chain has TRBV12-5 and TRBJ2-6; D might be TRBD1 (6 bases). V was trimmed by 2 bases and J by 5 bases, leaving 19 bases between them. The CDR3 contains 18 residues. From germline, CDR1 is LGHNT and CDR2 FRNRAP.

Here the CDR3 DNA reads TGTGCCAGCAGTTTAACCCTGACAGGAGAAAACATTCAGTACTTC. Protein: CASSLTLTGENIQYF. The V gene is TRBV28, the J gene TRBJ2-4, with D perhaps matching TRBD1 (6 bases). The CDR3 is 15 amino acids. Germline values: CDR1 MDHEN, CDR2 SYDVKM. V was trimmed by 2 bases and J by 5 bases, leaving 13 bases between them. Full variable domain (outside the CDR3, taken from reference TRBV28 and TRBJ2-4): DVKVTQSSRYLVKRTGEKVFLECVQDMDHENMFWYRQDPGLGLRLIYFSYDVKMKEKGDIPEGYSVSREKKERFSLILESASTNQTSMYLCASSLTLTGENIQYFGAGTRLSVL.

This clone was counted a few times. The V gene is TRBV7-9, the J gene TRBJ2-7; the D is unclear. The V and J ends lost 3 bases and 0 bases respectively, with 9 bases between them. The CDR3 has 14 amino acids. Germline CDR1 is SEHNR and CDR2 is FQNEAQ (reference sequence). CDR3 nucleotide sequence: TGTGCCAGCAGCTTGGCGAAAAGCTCCTACGAGCAGTACTTC. It specifies CASSLAKSSYEQYF.

The chain's CDR3 is CASLQSRANVLTF. Written as DNA, the CDR3 is TGTGCCAGCTTACAAAGTCGGGCCAACGTCCTGACTTTC. The J gene is TRBJ2-6, the V gene TRBV6-7; no clear D. TRBV6-7 is recorded as an ORF, its role being uncertain. CDR3 length: 13 amino acids. Trimming took off 8 bases at V and 5 bases at J, with 10 bases between the two ends.

V is TRBV4-3 and J is TRBJ2-7, with 14 bases aligning to TRBD2. CDR3 length: 18 residues. V gave up 0 bases and J gave up 2 bases; unmatched junction bases: 6. Germline lookup yields CDR1 LGHNA and CDR2 YSLEER. The CDR3 here is CASSQEPGLAGAAYEQYF. DNA of the CDR3: TGCGCCAGCAGCCAAGAACCGGGACTAGCGGGAGCGGCCTACGAGCAGTACTTC.

The rearrangement uses TRBV13 and TRBJ2-7; D is undetermined. The CDR3 is made up of 14 amino acids. Germline V gene sequence: CDR1 PRHDT, CDR2 FYEKMQ (reference sequence). Deletions cut 1 base from V and 5 bases from J, with 12 bases between. DNA of the CDR3: TGTGCCAGCAGCTTAGACGGGCAATTCCACGAGCAGTACTTC. Protein product: CASSLDGQFHEQYF.

The rearrangement links TRBV11-2 to TRBJ2-5, with TRBD2 identical over 9 bases. The junction had 3 bases not matched to a gene; V was cut back by 7 bases and J by 0 bases. The CDR3 is 14 amino acids. Germline V gene sequence: CDR1 SGHAT, CDR2 FQNNGV. For the CDR3, the DNA is TGTGCCAGCACCCGACTAGCGGACCAAGAGACCCAGTACTTC. Residues: CASTRLADQETQYF.

The V gene is TRBV28, the J gene TRBJ1-4, with 11 bases matching TRBD1. Per germline, CDR1 MDHEN and CDR2 SYDVKM. The V segment lost 6 bases and the J segment 7 bases; nucleotides outside the gene matches: 7. The CDR3 loop spans 15 amino acids. CDR3 residues: CASRPGTGGIEKLFF. CDR3 DNA sequence: TGTGCCAGCAGGCCCGGGACAGGGGGTATTGAAAAACTGTTTTTT.

The chain uses TRBV7-6 and TRBJ2-2; 7 bases line up with TRBD1. The germline V gene has CDR1 SGHVS and CDR2 FNYEAQ. This CDR3 has 17 residues. V shed 6 bases, J shed 2 bases, and the junction held 12 bases outside the gene matches. The CDR3 coding sequence is TGTGCCAGCAGTTCAAGAGGGGGCGAAGATAACACCGGGGAGCTGTTTTTT. It specifies CASSSRGGEDNTGELFF. The full variable domain, completed using reference TRBV7-6 and TRBJ2-2, is GAGVSQSPRYKVTKRGQDVALRCDPISGHVSLYWYRQALGQGPEFLTYFNYEAQQDKSGLPNDRFSAERPEGSISTLTIQRTEQRDSAMYRCASSSRGGEDNTGELFFGEGSRLTVL.

The chain joins TRBV7-2 to TRBJ2-6; D may be TRBD2 (5 bases). The CDR3 sequence is 18 residues long. Germline assignment: CDR1 SGHTA and CDR2 FQGNSA. The V end was cut by 5 bases, the J end by 5 bases, with 22 bases between. CDR3 nucleotide sequence: TGTGCCAGCAGCGATGTTGGGAGACGACAAAGTCGGGCCAACGTCCTGACTTTC. It translates to CASSDVGRRQSRANVLTF.

The CDR3 DNA follows: TGTGCCAGCAGTTCTCTTATCGGGAGGACAGGGGGGGATCAGCCCCAGCATTTT. It is translated as CASSSLIGRTGGDQPQHF. The rearrangement joins TRBV28 to TRBJ1-5; the match to TRBD1 covers 10 bases. This CDR3 contains 18 residues. J gave up 5 bases and V 4 bases, and 14 bases lay outside the gene matches. Germline CDR1 and CDR2: MDHEN and SYDVKM.

This clone was counted once. A much larger clone sits a single nucleotide away, making a read error possible. Other nucleotide sequences from this sample produce the same CDR3. The V and J genes are TRBV4-2 and TRBJ1-1, with D unresolved. Trimming stripped 3 bases from V and 0 bases from J, with 5 bases between. The CDR3 sequence is 13 residues long. CDR1 is LGHNA, CDR2 YNFKEQ, per germline. The CDR3 nucleotides are TGTGCCAGCAGCCAGGAGTTGAACACTGAAGCTTTCTTT. It yields the protein CASSQELNTEAFF.

This chain links TRBV4-2 with TRBJ2-7; 10 bases agree with TRBD2. Germline V lookup: CDR1 LGHNA, CDR2 YNFKEQ. The CDR3 has 16 residues. J lost 2 bases, V lost 0 bases, and 4 bases had no gene match. As DNA, the CDR3 is TGTGCCAGCAGCCAAGAAGCAGCGGGAGGGCCCTACGAGCAGTACTTC. Protein: CASSQEAAGGPYEQYF.

This clone came up a few times. V gene TRBV11-2 combines with J gene TRBJ2-1, with D perhaps matching TRBD2 (6 bases). The CDR3 runs 15 residues. The ends were cut back, 0 bases at V and 9 bases at J, with 15 bases in the middle. Germline CDR1 SGHAT, CDR2 FQNNGV. CDR3 bases: TGTGCCAGCAGCTTAGAAGCGGGTGCCTGGGGTGAGCAGTTCTTC. It translates to CASSLEAGAWGEQFF.

This clone occurred a few times. The sample contains more than one DNA sequence encoding this CDR3. The chain has TRBV4-2 and TRBJ1-1; D uncertain. The germline V gene has CDR1 LGHNA and CDR2 YNFKEQ. The CDR3 consists of 13 residues. The V and J ends lost 0 bases and 1 base respectively, with 3 bases between them. CDR3 in DNA: TGTGCCAGCAGCCAAGAAAAGAACACTGAAGCTTTCTTT. Protein product: CASSQEKNTEAFF.

The chain combines TRBV13 with TRBJ2-3, with 11 positions matching TRBD2. Germline V gene lookup returns CDR1 PRHDT and CDR2 FYEKMQ (reference sequence). V was clipped by 1 base and J by 3 bases; unmatched bases: 12. This CDR3 contains 19 residues. CDR3 protein: CASSLAREVAGGPTDTQYF. In DNA form, the CDR3 reads TGTGCCAGCAGCTTAGCCAGGGAGGTAGCGGGAGGGCCAACAGATACGCAGTATTTT. Based on the CDR3 plus reference TRBV13 and TRBJ2-3, the full variable domain is AAGVIQSPRHLIKEKRETATLKCYPIPRHDTVYWYQQGPGQDPQFLISFYEKMQSDKGSIPDRFSAQQFSDYHSELNMSSLELGDSALYFCASSLAREVAGGPTDTQYFGPGTRLTVL.

CDR3: CASRTGTGDVDTQYF. Written as DNA, the CDR3 is TGTGCCAGCAGGACCGGGACAGGGGACGTGGATACGCAGTATTTT. The chain links TRBV28 to TRBJ2-3; 10 nucleotides align to TRBD1. Looked up from germline, CDR1 is MDHEN and CDR2 is SYDVKM. V gave up 6 bases and J gave up 6 bases; unmatched junction bases: 9. This CDR3 has 15 residues.

The table lists this clone with a count of one. The chain recombines TRBV2 with TRBJ1-6; no clear D gene. Germline CDR1 and CDR2: SNHLY and FYNNEI. CDR3 length equals 11 residues. Trimming took off 3 bases at V and 14 bases at J, with 8 bases between the two ends. CDR3 DNA: TGTGCCAGCAGTGACGCCTTATCCCTCCACTTT. Translation: CASSDALSLHF.

The CDR3 DNA sequence: TGTGCCAGCAGCCAAGAGAAGGATACTGAAGCTTTCTTT. It encodes CASSQEKDTEAFF. The chain has TRBV4-2 and TRBJ1-1; D unclear. The CDR3 has 13 amino acids. Per germline, CDR1 LGHNA and CDR2 YNFKEQ. Trimming took 0 bases from V and 5 from J, leaving 7 bases between them.

This clone was seen a few times. The rearrangement uses TRBV19 and TRBJ2-5, with TRBD2 matching 7 bases. The V segment lost 3 bases and the J segment 5 bases; nucleotides outside the gene matches: 6. CDR1 and CDR2 (germline): LNHDA, SQIVND (reference sequence). The CDR3 length is 14 residues. CDR3 sequence reads: CASSIPGGWETQYF. The CDR3 bases are TGTGCCAGTAGTATCCCGGGAGGTTGGGAGACCCAGTACTTC.

The genes are TRBV7-2 and TRBJ2-6, with D perhaps TRBD2 (5 bases). V was trimmed by 5 bases and J by 5 bases, leaving 22 bases between them. CDR3 length equals 18 residues. Germline CDR1 SGHTA, CDR2 FQGNSA. The CDR3 spells CASSTTRRRQSRANVLTF. Here the CDR3 DNA reads TGTGCCAGCAGCACCACTAGGAGACGACAAAGTCGGGCCAACGTCCTGACTTTC.

This chain joins TRBV4-2 and TRBJ1-1, with D possibly TRBD1 on 5 matching bases. The length of the CDR3 is 13 residues. Trimming left V 0 bases short and J 5 bases short, with 7 bases between. Per germline, CDR1 LGHNA and CDR2 YNFKEQ. CDR3 sequence: CASSQEWGTEAFF. Written as DNA, the CDR3 is TGTGCCAGCAGCCAAGAATGGGGGACTGAAGCTTTCTTT.

The chain uses TRBV4-2 and TRBJ2-1; 11 bases are shared with TRBD2. Germline CDR1 LGHNA, CDR2 YNFKEQ. The CDR3 extends over 16 amino acids. The junction had 7 bases not matched to a gene; V was cut back by 0 bases and J by 9 bases. Here the CDR3 DNA reads TGTGCCAGCAGCCAAGAGGCTAGCGGGAGGTGGGGTGAGCAGTTCTTC. Amino acid sequence: CASSQEASGRWGEQFF.

V and J are TRBV28 and TRBJ1-1, with TRBD1 matching 10 bases. After removal of 6 bases from V and 4 bases from J, the junction contained 8 bases not matched to a gene. This CDR3 has 15 residues. In germline, CDR1 is MDHEN, CDR2 SYDVKM. CDR3 sequence: CASRPGTGDVTEAFF. The CDR3 DNA follows: TGTGCCAGCAGACCCGGGACAGGGGATGTCACTGAAGCTTTCTTT.

The chain uses TRBV4-2 and TRBJ2-1; D is tentatively TRBD1 or TRBD2 (5 bases each). The germline V and J ends were trimmed by 0 bases and 7 bases, with 13 bases remaining between them. The germline V gene encodes CDR1 LGHNA and CDR2 YNFKEQ. The CDR3 has 15 amino acids. CDR3 sequence: CASSQEILAGNEQFF. The CDR3 DNA sequence: TGTGCCAGCAGCCAAGAGATCCTAGCAGGGAATGAGCAGTTCTTC.

The genes are TRBV5-6 and TRBJ1-1; TRBD1 might be the D (6 bases). Germline-derived CDR1 and CDR2 are SGHDT and YYEEEE. This CDR3 is 13 amino acids long. The V and J ends lost 5 bases and 3 bases respectively, with 11 bases between them. For the CDR3, the DNA is TGTGCCAGCAGGTCAGGGGCGGACACTGAAGCTTTCTTT. Translation: CASRSGADTEAFF.

The rearrangement joins TRBV10-3 to TRBJ1-3, with D tentatively TRBD1 (5 bases). The CDR3 is made up of 14 amino acids. V gave up 2 bases and J gave up 2 bases, with 7 bases separating them. From germline, CDR1 is ENHRY and CDR2 SYGVKD. In nucleotides, the CDR3 is TGTGCCATCAGTGAGGCAGGGACTGGAAACACCATATATTTT. Translated: CAISEAGTGNTIYF.